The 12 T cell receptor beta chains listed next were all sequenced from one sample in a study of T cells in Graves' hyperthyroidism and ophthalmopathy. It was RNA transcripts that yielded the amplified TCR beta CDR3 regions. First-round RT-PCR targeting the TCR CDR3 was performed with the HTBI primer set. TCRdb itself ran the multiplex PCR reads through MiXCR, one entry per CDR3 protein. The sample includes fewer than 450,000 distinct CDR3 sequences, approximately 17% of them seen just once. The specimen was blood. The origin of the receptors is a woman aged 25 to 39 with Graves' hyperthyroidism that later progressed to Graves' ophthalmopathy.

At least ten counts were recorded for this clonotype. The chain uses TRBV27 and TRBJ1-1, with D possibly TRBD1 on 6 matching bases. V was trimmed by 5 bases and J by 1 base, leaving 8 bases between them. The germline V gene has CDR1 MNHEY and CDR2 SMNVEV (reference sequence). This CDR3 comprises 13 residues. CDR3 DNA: TGTGCCAGCAGTGTGACAGGGAACACTGAAGCTTTCTTT. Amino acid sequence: CASSVTGNTEAFF.

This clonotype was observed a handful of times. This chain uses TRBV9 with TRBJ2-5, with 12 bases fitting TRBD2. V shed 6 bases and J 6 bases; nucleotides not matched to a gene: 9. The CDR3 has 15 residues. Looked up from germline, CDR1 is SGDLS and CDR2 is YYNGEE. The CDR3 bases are TGTGCCAGCACCGAAACCCTAGCGGGAGGGAAGACCCAGTACTTC. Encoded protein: CASTETLAGGKTQYF.

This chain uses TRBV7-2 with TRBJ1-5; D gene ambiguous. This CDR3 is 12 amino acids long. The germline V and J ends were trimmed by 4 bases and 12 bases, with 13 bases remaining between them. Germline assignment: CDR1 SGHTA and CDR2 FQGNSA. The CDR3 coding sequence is TGTGCCAGCAGCTCCCGCAGAGGTTTCCAGCATTTT. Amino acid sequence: CASSSRRGFQHF.

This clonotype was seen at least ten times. This CDR3 is CASRISGRAQTQYF. In DNA, the CDR3 is TGTGCCAGCAGGATAAGCGGGAGAGCTCAGACCCAGTACTTC. The chain couples TRBV7-2 to TRBJ2-5; 8 nucleotides line up with TRBD2. Per the germline V gene, CDR1 is SGHTA and CDR2 is FQGNSA. V lost 6 bases, J lost 6 bases, and 9 bases stayed unmatched. The CDR3 has 14 amino acids.

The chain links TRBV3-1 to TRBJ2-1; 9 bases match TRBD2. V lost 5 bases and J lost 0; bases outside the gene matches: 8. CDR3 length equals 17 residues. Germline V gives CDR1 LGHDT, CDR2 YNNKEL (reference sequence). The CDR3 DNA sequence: TGTGCCAGCAGCTACCGATTAGCGGGGGACTCCTACAATGAGCAGTTCTTC. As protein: CASSYRLAGDSYNEQFF.

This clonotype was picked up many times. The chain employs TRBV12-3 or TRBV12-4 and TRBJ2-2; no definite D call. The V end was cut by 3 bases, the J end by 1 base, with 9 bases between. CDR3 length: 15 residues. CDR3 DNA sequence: TGTGCCAGCAGTTTGCGCCTCCTGAACACCGGGGAGCTGTTTTTT. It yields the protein CASSLRLLNTGELFF.

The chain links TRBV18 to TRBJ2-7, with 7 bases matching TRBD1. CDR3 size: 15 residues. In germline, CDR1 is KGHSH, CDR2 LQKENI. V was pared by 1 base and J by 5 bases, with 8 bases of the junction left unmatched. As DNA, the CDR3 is TGTGCCAGCTCACCACTTTCGACAGGGTACCACGAGCAGTACTTC. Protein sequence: CASSPLSTGYHEQYF.

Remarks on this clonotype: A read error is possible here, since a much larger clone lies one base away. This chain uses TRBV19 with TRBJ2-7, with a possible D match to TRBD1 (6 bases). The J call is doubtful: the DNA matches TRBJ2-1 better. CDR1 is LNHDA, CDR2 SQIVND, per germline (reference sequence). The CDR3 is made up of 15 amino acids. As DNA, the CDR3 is TGTGCCAGTAGTATTTTGCCCGGACAGCCTTACGAGCAGTTCTTC. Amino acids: CASSILPGQPYEQFF.

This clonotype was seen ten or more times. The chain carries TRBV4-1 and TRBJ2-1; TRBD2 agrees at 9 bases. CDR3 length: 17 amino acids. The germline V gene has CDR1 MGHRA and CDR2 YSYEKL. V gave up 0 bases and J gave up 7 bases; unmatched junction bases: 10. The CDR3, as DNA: TGCGCCAGCAGCCAAGATGCTGGCGGCGGGGGGGCAAATGAGCAGTTCTTC. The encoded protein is CASSQDAGGGGANEQFF.

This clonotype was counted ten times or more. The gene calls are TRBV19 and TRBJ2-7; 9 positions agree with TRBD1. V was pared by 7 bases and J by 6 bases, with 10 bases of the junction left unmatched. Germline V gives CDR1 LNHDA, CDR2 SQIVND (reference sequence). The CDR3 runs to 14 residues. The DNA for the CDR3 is TGTGCCAGTATGGACAGGGGCTGGTACGGCGAGCAGTACTTC. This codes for CASMDRGWYGEQYF.

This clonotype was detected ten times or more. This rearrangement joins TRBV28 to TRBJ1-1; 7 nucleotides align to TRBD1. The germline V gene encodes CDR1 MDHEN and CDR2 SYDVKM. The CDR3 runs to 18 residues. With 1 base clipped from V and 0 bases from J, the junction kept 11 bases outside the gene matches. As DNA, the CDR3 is TGTGCCAGCAGTTTATTGGCCCCTTCGGGACAGATGAACACTGAAGCTTTCTTT. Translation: CASSLLAPSGQMNTEAFF. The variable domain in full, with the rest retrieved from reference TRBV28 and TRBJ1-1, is DVKVTQSSRYLVKRTGEKVFLECVQDMDHENMFWYRQDPGLGLRLIYFSYDVKMKEKGDIPEGYSVSREKKERFSLILESASTNQTSMYLCASSLLAPSGQMNTEAFFGQGTRLTVV.

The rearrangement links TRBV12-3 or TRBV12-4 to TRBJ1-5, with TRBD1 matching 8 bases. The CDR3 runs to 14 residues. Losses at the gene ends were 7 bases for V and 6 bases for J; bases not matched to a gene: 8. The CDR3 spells CASTPDREAQPQHF. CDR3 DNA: TGTGCCAGCACCCCGGACAGGGAGGCTCAGCCCCAGCATTTT.